This T cell receptor beta chain was sequenced during a study of blood T cell repertoires in COVID-19. For the study at large: Acute and convalescent COVID-19 specimens originated in the United States, Italy and Spain.

This CDR3 has 15 residues. Germline V CDR1 and CDR2: SGHTA, FQGNSA. V shed 2 bases, J shed 4 bases, and the junction held 5 bases outside the gene matches. The assay was immunoSEQ multiplex PCR, and TCRdb's table has in-frame clones only and misses some. The table shows about 120,000 clones, with about 85% occurring only once. Sequenced input: peripheral blood. This chain uses TRBV7-2 with TRBJ2-3, with 8 bases fitting TRBD2. The receptor's source is a man aged 60-69 years with acute or convalescent COVID-19. CDR3 sequence: CASSLTAGGADTQYF. DNA for the CDR3: TGTGCCAGCAGCTTAACGGCGGGAGGTGCAGATACGCAGTATTTT.